This record looks at one T cell receptor beta chain sequence and its context. All of the isolated RNA was reverse transcribed, so expressed TCRB transcripts were sequenced. This table comes from immunoSEQ multiplex PCR, and its TCRdb copy is limited to in-frame clones, with some not included. The sample contains 110,000 to 150,000 clones, over 8% of which appear only once. This CDR3 is built from 11 residues. Germline lookup yields CDR1 MNHEY and CDR2 SVGAGI. Trimming pared 7 bases from V and 4 bases from J, leaving 5 bases between. This specimen belongs to a study of beta chain features in type 1 diabetes.

The source material was central memory CD4+ T cells from blood. The chain uses TRBV6-5 and TRBJ2-1; no clear D. The TCR originated in a woman in her forties in good health. CDR3 sequence: CASIMYNEQFF. Here the CDR3 DNA reads TGTGCCAGCATTATGTACAATGAGCAGTTCTTC.